This T cell receptor (beta chain) was documented in a study of regulatory T cells in long-lasting Graves disease. Study-level findings and limits: Persistent Graves' disease cases displayed lower TCR diversity than newly diagnosed ones.

The sample's time point: persistent/refractory GD, antithyroid drugs over 5 years with positive TRAb. Preparation of the TCR library used RNA extracted from PBMCs. The CDR3 is made up of 11 amino acids. The V and J ends lost 5 bases and 1 base respectively, with 5 bases between them. Germline CDR1 reads SQVTM; CDR2 reads ANQGSEA. This clonotype was seen ten or more times. As yet, its antigen is unknown. iRepertoire HTBI primers and Arm-PCR of CDR3 regions built TCR beta libraries. TCRdb reanalysed the multiplex PCR reads using MiXCR and keeps one entry per CDR3 protein. This sample has about half a million distinct CDR3 sequences; roughly 22% occur once, and the top ten carry under 15%.

This chain uses TRBV29-1 with TRBJ1-1; D is undetermined. This receptor was identified in a female donor with Graves disease. This sample comprised peripheral blood mononuclear cells (PBMCs), obtained when the disease was refractory, from a patient treated with antithyroid drugs. The CDR3 spells CSVNPNTEAFF. The CDR3 DNA is TGCAGCGTTAACCCGAACACTGAAGCTTTCTTT.